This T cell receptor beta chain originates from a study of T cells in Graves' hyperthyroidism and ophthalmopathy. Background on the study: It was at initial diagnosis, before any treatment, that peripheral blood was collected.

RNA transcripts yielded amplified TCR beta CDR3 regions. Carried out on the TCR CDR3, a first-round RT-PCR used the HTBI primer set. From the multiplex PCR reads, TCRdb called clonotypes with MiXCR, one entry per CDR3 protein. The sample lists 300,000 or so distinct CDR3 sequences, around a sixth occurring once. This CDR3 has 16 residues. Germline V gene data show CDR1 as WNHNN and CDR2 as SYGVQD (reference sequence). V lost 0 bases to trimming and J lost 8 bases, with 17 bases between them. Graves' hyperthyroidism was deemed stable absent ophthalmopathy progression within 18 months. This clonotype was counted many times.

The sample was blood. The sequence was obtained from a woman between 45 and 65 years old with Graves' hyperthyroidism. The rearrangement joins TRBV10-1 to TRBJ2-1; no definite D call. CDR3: CASSESRARVRDEQFF. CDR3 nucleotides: TGCGCCAGCAGTGAGTCTCGGGCCCGGGTTCGGGATGAGCAGTTCTTC.